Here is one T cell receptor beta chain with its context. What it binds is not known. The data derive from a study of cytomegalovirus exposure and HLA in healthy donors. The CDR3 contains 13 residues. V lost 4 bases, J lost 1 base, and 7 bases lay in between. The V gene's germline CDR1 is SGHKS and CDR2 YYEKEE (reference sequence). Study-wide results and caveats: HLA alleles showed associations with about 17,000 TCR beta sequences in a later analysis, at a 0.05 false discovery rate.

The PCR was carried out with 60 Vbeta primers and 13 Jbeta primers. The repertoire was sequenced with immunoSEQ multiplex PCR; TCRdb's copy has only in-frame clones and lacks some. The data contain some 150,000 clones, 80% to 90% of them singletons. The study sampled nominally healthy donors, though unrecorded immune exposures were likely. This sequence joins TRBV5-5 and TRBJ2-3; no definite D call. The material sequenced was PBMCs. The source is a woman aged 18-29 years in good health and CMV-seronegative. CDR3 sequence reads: CASSAVGTDTQYF. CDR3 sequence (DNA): TGTGCCAGCAGCGCGGTAGGCACAGATACGCAGTATTTT.